These 25 T cell receptor beta chains share one sample of origin, sequenced in a study of cytomegalovirus exposure and HLA in healthy donors. With 60 Vbeta and 13 Jbeta primers, the PCR was carried out. Data came from immunoSEQ multiplex PCR; TCRdb stores just in-frame clones and leaves some out. The sample includes 100,000 to 150,000 clones, approximately 78% seen only once; the top ten take more than 1.5%. Sequenced material: PBMCs. These receptors all come from a man aged 40-49 years in good health and CMV-seronegative.

In DNA, the CDR3 is TGTGCCAGCAGCCGGGGGGGGGCAAATCAGCCCCAGCATTTT. It encodes CASSRGGANQPQHF. The chain is built from TRBV2 and TRBJ1-5; possibly TRBD1 for D (6 bases). The CDR3 runs 14 residues. V gave up 6 bases and J gave up 4 bases, with 13 bases separating them. Germline lookup yields CDR1 SNHLY and CDR2 FYNNEI.

This chain links TRBV7-2 with TRBJ2-7; D might be TRBD2 (6 bases). V dropped 6 bases and J dropped 7 bases, with 22 bases sitting between them. The length of the CDR3 is 15 residues. Germline V gives CDR1 SGHTA, CDR2 FQGNSA. CDR3 bases: TGTGCCAGCAGGGGCGCCTCTAGCGCTCCCTTGGAGCAGTACTTC. Translation: CASRGASSAPLEQYF.

This chain uses TRBV5-1 with TRBJ2-7; 10 nucleotides line up with TRBD2. This CDR3 contains 15 residues. The germline V gene has CDR1 SGHRS and CDR2 YFSETQ. V lost 4 bases to trimming and J lost 1 base; unmatched junction nucleotides: 5. CDR3 sequence: CASSAGTSASYEQYF. The CDR3 region has the DNA TGCGCCAGCAGCGCCGGGACTAGCGCTTCCTACGAGCAGTACTTC.

In DNA form, the CDR3 reads TGTGCCAGCAGGTCGGGCGGGTACGAGCAGTACTTC. Protein: CASRSGGYEQYF. This rearrangement joins TRBV2 to TRBJ2-7, with D perhaps matching TRBD2 (5 bases). The germline V and J ends were trimmed by 6 bases and 4 bases, with 10 bases remaining between them. Germline values: CDR1 SNHLY, CDR2 FYNNEI. CDR3 size: 12 residues.

The gene calls are TRBV30 and TRBJ1-1, with 7 bases lining up with TRBD1. Trimming removed 3 bases from V and 8 bases from J; junction bases left unmatched: 12. Per the germline V gene, CDR1 is GTSNPN and CDR2 is SVGIG (reference sequence). This CDR3 comprises 14 residues. CDR3 loop: CAWRTRTGPGEAFF. The CDR3 DNA is TGTGCCTGGAGGACACGGACAGGACCGGGAGAAGCTTTCTTT.

The genes are TRBV4-1 and TRBJ2-7, with TRBD1 matching over 10 bases. The germline V gene encodes CDR1 MGHRA and CDR2 YSYEKL. The junction had 15 bases not matched to a gene; V was cut back by 7 bases and J by 3 bases. This CDR3 region has 17 residues. CDR3 in DNA: TGCGCCAGCACCCTAAATTTCGGACAGGGGGTTATCTACGAGCAGTACTTC. This codes for CASTLNFGQGVIYEQYF.

CDR3 sequence reads: CASSQAKEERRNTIYF. CDR3 sequence (DNA): TGCGCCAGCAGCCAAGCGAAGGAGGAGAGAAGAAACACCATATATTTT. The chain combines TRBV4-1 with TRBJ1-3; no definite D call. The CDR3 has 16 amino acids. V was shortened by 1 base and J by 5 bases, with 15 bases between the two germline ends. Germline V lookup: CDR1 MGHRA, CDR2 YSYEKL.

The V call is TRBV9, the J call TRBJ1-1; a weak D match, TRBD1 (5 bases). The CDR3 is made up of 15 amino acids. Germline V gives CDR1 SGDLS, CDR2 YYNGEE. Trimming took 4 bases from V and 4 from J, leaving 17 bases between them. The CDR3 coding sequence is TGTGCCAGCAGCCGTGGGGGAGGCCTCACCACTGAAGCTTTCTTT. Amino acid sequence: CASSRGGGLTTEAFF.

This clone was counted between two and nine times. As DNA, the CDR3 is TGTGCCAGCAGCTTTCTTGGGACAGGGGGCAAGCCCCAGCATTTT. Protein sequence: CASSFLGTGGKPQHF. The gene calls are TRBV5-6 and TRBJ1-5, with TRBD1 matching 12 bases. CDR1 and CDR2 (germline): SGHDT, YYEEEE. This CDR3 is built from 15 residues. V dropped 2 bases and J dropped 8; count of bases not matched to a gene: 5. Filled out from reference TRBV5-6 and TRBJ1-5, the complete variable domain reads DAGVTQSPTHLIKTRGQQVTLRCSPKSGHDTVSWYQQALGQGPQFIFQYYEEEERQRGNFPDRFSGHQFPNYSSELNVNALLLGDSALYLCASSFLGTGGKPQHFGDGTRLSIL.

This clone was found a few times. This rearrangement joins TRBV7-9 to TRBJ2-7; 10 bases align to TRBD2. Germline loops: CDR1 SEHNR, CDR2 FQNEAQ (reference sequence). The CDR3 extends over 17 amino acids. J was trimmed by 1 base and V by 6 bases; bases with no gene match: 12. The CDR3 DNA sequence: TGTGCCAGCAGTCTAGGCCTGCTAGCGGGAGTATCCTACGAGCAGTACTTC. Translation: CASSLGLLAGVSYEQYF.

The count of this clone is one. J is TRBJ2-1 and V is TRBV27, with TRBD2 matching 12 bases. The trim removed 5 bases at V and 7 bases at J, leaving 6 bases unmatched. In germline, CDR1 is MNHEY, CDR2 SMNVEV (reference sequence). The CDR3 extends over 15 amino acids. CDR3 in amino acids: CASSPLAGGPNEQFF. CDR3 nucleotide sequence: TGTGCCAGCAGTCCCCTAGCGGGAGGGCCAAATGAGCAGTTCTTC.

The V gene is TRBV9, the J gene TRBJ1-4; 7 bases line up with TRBD1. This CDR3 region has 15 residues. Germline V gives CDR1 SGDLS, CDR2 YYNGEE. V dropped 3 bases and J dropped 4; count of bases not matched to a gene: 6. Written as DNA, the CDR3 is TGTGCCAGCAGCGCCCAGACAGGGTTTAATGAAAAACTGTTTTTT. Residues: CASSAQTGFNEKLFF.

This clone was observed a few times. This chain connects TRBV11-2 to TRBJ2-7, with TRBD2 identical over 7 bases. The CDR3 runs 14 residues. Germline V CDR1 and CDR2: SGHAT, FQNNGV. V shed 1 base, J shed 7 bases, and the junction held 7 bases outside the gene matches. The CDR3 sequence is CASSLGLGGREQYF. CDR3 nucleotide sequence: TGTGCCAGCAGCTTAGGACTGGGGGGGAGGGAGCAGTACTTC.

This chain links TRBV7-3 with TRBJ2-3; 10 nucleotides line up with TRBD1. From germline, CDR1 is SGHTA and CDR2 FQGTGA. V was pared by 2 bases and J by 6 bases, with 5 bases of the junction left unmatched. The CDR3 has 15 residues. The CDR3 here is CASSLVGTGADTQYF. CDR3 sequence (DNA): TGTGCCAGCAGCTTAGTTGGGACAGGGGCGGATACGCAGTATTTT.

For this clone: No conserved phenylalanine or tryptophan ends this CDR3, so it is likely a read error. The J gene is TRBJ2-7, the V gene TRBV2, with D maybe TRBD1 (7 bases). This CDR3 is 15 amino acids long. Germline values: CDR1 SNHLY, CDR2 FYNNEI. Trimming took off 4 bases at V and 4 bases at J, with 17 bases between the two ends. CDR3 region: CASSASAGGGYEQYL. The CDR3 coding sequence is TGTGCCAGCAGTGCGTCGGCAGGGGGAGGATACGAGCAGTACCTC.

The J gene is TRBJ2-7, the V gene TRBV9; D remains ambiguous. The CDR3 sequence is 14 residues long. CDR1 SGDLS and CDR2 YYNGEE come from the germline V gene. V lost 0 bases and J lost 2, with 9 bases in between. CDR3 region: CASSVDRVPYEQYF. The CDR3 bases are TGTGCCAGCAGCGTAGATCGGGTTCCCTACGAGCAGTACTTC.

V is TRBV10-3 and J is TRBJ1-4; D is perhaps TRBD1 (5 bases). This CDR3 comprises 13 residues. Germline-derived CDR1 and CDR2 are ENHRY and SYGVKD. V was trimmed by 7 bases and J by 8 bases, leaving 14 bases between them. For the CDR3, the DNA is TGTGCCATCAAGGGCAGGGTAGGGGAAAAACTGTTTTTT. Translation gives CAIKGRVGEKLFF.

The genes are TRBV27 and TRBJ2-5, with a weak D call TRBD2 (6 bases). Germline CDR1 is MNHEY and CDR2 is SMNVEV (reference sequence). This CDR3 comprises 16 residues. Trimming removed 8 bases from V and 9 bases from J, with 28 bases in between. The CDR3 nucleotides read TGTGCCAGCGTCGGCGGCGGGGCCCTCCAAAAAACGGCCCAGTACTTC. It codes for CASVGGGALQKTAQYF.

The sample holds one count of this clone. The gene calls are TRBV6-4 and TRBJ2-7; 10 bases are shared with TRBD2. This CDR3 is built from 15 residues. CDR1 and CDR2 (germline): MRHNA, SNTAGT. J lost 7 bases, V lost 3 bases, and 9 bases had no gene match. CDR3 loop: CASSERLAGVEEQYF. Here the CDR3 DNA reads TGTGCCAGCAGTGAACGGCTAGCGGGAGTAGAAGAGCAGTACTTC.

This sequence joins TRBV28 and TRBJ1-4; 7 bases line up with TRBD1. In germline, CDR1 is MDHEN, CDR2 SYDVKM. The trim removed 4 bases at V and 8 bases at J, leaving 10 bases unmatched. The length of the CDR3 is 15 residues. CDR3 region: CASSSRQGRKEKLFF. The CDR3 DNA reads TGTGCCAGCAGTTCCAGACAGGGAAGGAAGGAAAAACTGTTTTTT.

This chain joins TRBV2 and TRBJ1-1; no clear D gene. The ends were cut back, 8 bases at V and 4 bases at J, with 11 bases in the middle. CDR1 is SNHLY, CDR2 FYNNEI, per germline. This CDR3 region has 12 residues. CDR3 coding DNA: TGTGCCAGCGACGACACCCTCACTGAAGCTTTCTTT. Protein: CASDDTLTEAFF.

The chain employs TRBV28 and TRBJ2-1; 15 bases agree with TRBD2. Germline CDR1 MDHEN, CDR2 SYDVKM. V was pared by 5 bases and J by 5 bases, with 13 bases of the junction left unmatched. The CDR3 is made up of 19 amino acids. This CDR3 reads CASSPSGLAGGMGNNEQFF. The CDR3 region has the DNA TGTGCCAGCAGTCCCTCGGGACTAGCGGGAGGCATGGGGAACAATGAGCAGTTCTTC.

V and J are TRBV9 and TRBJ2-7; 9 bases agree with TRBD2. Germline V gives CDR1 SGDLS, CDR2 YYNGEE. There are 16 residues in the CDR3. The V gene end was trimmed by 4 bases and the J gene end by 2 bases; junction bases not matched to a gene: 10. CDR3 sequence reads: CASSPSWGGRAYEQYF. DNA for the CDR3: TGTGCCAGCAGCCCCTCCTGGGGCGGGAGGGCCTACGAGCAGTACTTC.

This chain uses TRBV6-5 with TRBJ1-1; possible D gene TRBD1, 5 bases. V was trimmed by 11 bases and J by 0 bases, leaving 13 bases between them. The CDR3 has 13 residues. Germline loops: CDR1 MNHEY, CDR2 SVGAGI. The CDR3 reads CASRGGVNTEAFF. The CDR3 nucleotides read TGTGCCTCCCGGGGGGGGGTGAACACTGAAGCTTTCTTT.

This clone was seen more than once but under ten times. This sequence joins TRBV11-2 and TRBJ2-5; TRBD1 might be the D (6 bases). This CDR3 contains 15 residues. The germline gives CDR1 SGHAT, CDR2 FQNNGV. The V end lost 0 bases, the J end lost 5 bases, and 13 bases lay between the germline ends. The CDR3 loop reads CASSLEGAGAETQYF. The CDR3 bases are TGTGCCAGCAGCTTAGAGGGGGCAGGGGCTGAGACCCAGTACTTC. Looking up the rest from reference TRBV11-2 and TRBJ2-5 gives the full variable domain: EAGVAQSPRYKIIEKRQSVAFWCNPISGHATLYWYQQILGQGPKLLIQFQNNGVVDDSQLPKDRFSAERLKGVDSTLKIQPAKLEDSAVYLCASSLEGAGAETQYFGPGTRLLVL.